The entry below gives a single T cell receptor beta chain sequence along with its context. Its specificity is not known. Looked up from germline, CDR1 is SNHLY and CDR2 is FYNNEI. The CDR3 consists of 11 residues. Trimming took off 6 bases at V and 5 bases at J, with 6 bases between the two ends. This entry belongs to a study of cytomegalovirus exposure and HLA in healthy donors. About the research overall: Some 85 million unique TCRs, all from HLA-typed donors, were included in an early release of the data.

Study-level points and caveats: Generally TCR sequences proved uncommon, though certain public TCRs appeared in numerous donors.

The PCR ran on 60 Vbeta and 13 Jbeta primers. The repertoire was sequenced with immunoSEQ multiplex PCR; TCRdb's copy has only in-frame clones and lacks some. The sample contains under 300,000 clones, around four fifths of which appear only once. The chain has TRBV2 and TRBJ2-3; D gene unclear. Sequenced: PBMCs. This clonotype originated in a woman aged 35 to 49 in good health and CMV-seropositive. The CDR3 loop reads CASSGEDTQYF. CDR3 nucleotide sequence: TGTGCCAGCAGCGGAGAAGATACGCAGTATTTT.